This TCR beta chain was identified in a study of T cell repertoires in cytomegalovirus infection. Background on the study: Newly reported HLA-C-restricted and thoroughly characterized HLA-B-restricted CMV epitopes were employed.

This clonotype came up many times. Its cognate antigen is unknown. Germline V gene lookup returns CDR1 SGHAT and CDR2 FQNNGV. V lost 0 bases to trimming and J lost 3 bases, with 11 bases between them. The CDR3 is 15 amino acids. From the reads, TCRdb called clonotypes with MiXCR, one entry per CDR3 protein. The sample holds roughly 920,000 distinct CDR3 sequences, roughly 31% seen once. Material: cultured CD8+ T cells from PBMCs, obtained from culture after CMV antigen stimulation. V and J are TRBV11-2 and TRBJ1-1; D is ambiguous. The source is a human donor in good health (CMV status not recorded). Some clones in this sample may be carry-over from other donors' samples. CDR3 nucleotide sequence: TGTGCCAGCAGCTTAGAAACATTTATAGACACTGAAGCTTTCTTT. Protein sequence: CASSLETFIDTEAFF.